This TCR beta chain derives from a study of blood T cells in healthy people across ages (dated by TCRdb to the mid-2010s). For context, the study as a whole: Template switching captured roughly one uniquely barcoded TCR beta cDNA molecule per two T cells in model experiments. For two donors (one aged 18 to 29 and one aged 80 or older), the study analyzed two additional independent replicas of 1 million unique cDNA reads from the same blood draw. The donors were divided into four age groups: young (average around 15 years), middle-aged (around 41), aged (around 59) and long-lived (82). Donors of different ages were randomly distributed across sequencing lanes to avoid experimental bias. Using deep sequencing normalized with unique cDNA molecular identifiers, the study measured how TCR beta repertoire diversity changes with age.

Library creation used 5' RACE. Sequenced on an Illumina HiSeq 2500. The second PCR ran for about 6 to 12 cycles and used a J-beta primer mix along with a sample-barcoded 5' primer. A template-switch 5' adaptor carrying 12 random nucleotides introduced a unique molecular identifier onto each TCR beta cDNA molecule. Each sample yielded at least 2.5 million CDR3-containing paired-end reads. First-strand cDNA synthesis was performed from all RNA using the Mint cDNA synthesis kit, with priming by a TRBC-specific oligonucleotide. All cDNA was treated with uracil-DNA glycosylase and then went through a first 18-cycle PCR with the universal primers M1SS and BC2_uni_R. The study's processing was this. For normalization, 1 million high-quality reads, each with a distinct molecular identifier, were randomly selected from each sample. Reads sharing molecular identifiers were discarded rather than binned into consensus sequences. MiTCR, with a Q25 quality threshold and the strictest error-elimination algorithm, was used for CDR3 identification, clonotype clustering and error correction. A nonparametric unseen species model with Euler transformation was used to estimate a lower bound on total TCR beta diversity. The public reads were reanalyzed by TCRdb: fastp trimming at Q25, MiXCR alignment, in-frame beta chains only. Every entry covers one CDR3 protein and lists the most common genes and DNA from its rows. Here the V and J calls rest on TCRdb's processing, not on the authors' analysis. Counted in this sample were 850,000 to 1,300,000 distinct CDR3 sequences; roughly 45% of them appeared once. About 20% of the sample belongs to the ten largest clones.

As concerns this clonotype: The clone's antigen remains unknown. Per-base quality was not reported, and no clone a single base away is much larger than it.

The full study reports these points: Bulk unsorted PBMC profiling prevented conclusive comparison of naive and antigen-experienced compartments. A strong correlation was found between observed TCR beta diversity and the percentage of naive T cells measured by flow cytometry. As age increased, observed TCR beta diversity per million T cells dropped in a roughly linear way, and a significant reduction was already evident by age 40. The CMV infection status of donors was not known, potentially confounding age-related changes in expanded clonotypes. Estimates of total diversity from one million sequenced T cells were regarded as lower bounds and underestimates. Compared with the aged group, more naive CD4+ T cells, fewer expanded clones and increased TCR diversity were shown by the long-lived group, suggesting age selection.

The roughly 39 donors, aged 6 to 90 years, were systemically healthy Caucasian individuals from Russia. About 9.6 milliliters of peripheral blood were collected from each donor into EDTA-treated Vacutainer tubes. Ficoll-Paque density-gradient centrifugation was used to isolate PBMCs, with at least 7 million per sample. Total RNA was extracted from PBMCs with Trizol reagent, with at least 6 micrograms obtained per sample. The percentages of naive CD45RAhigh/CD27high T cells were determined by flow cytometry on a PBMC aliquot from every donor. V and J are truncated by 2 bases and 0 bases respectively, leaving an intervening sequence of 20 bases. The CDR3 starts with the cysteine, ends with the phenylalanine, and has 18 residues. CDR3 DNA is the only sequence kept; it has 54 bases, read in frame from the first base. CDR1 SEHNR and CDR2 FQNEAQ are derived from the germline V gene (reference sequence).

The V gene is TRBV7-9 and the J gene is TRBJ2-7, with a weak D call of TRBD2 (6 bases match). This receptor was identified in a woman aged 60-75 years in good health. The sequenced sample was blood. The CDR3 protein is CASSLSGLTNDRSYEQYF. The base sequence is TGTGCCAGCAGCTTATCGGGACTGACAAACGATCGCTCCTACGAGCAGTACTTC.